This TCR beta chain is drawn from a study of T cell repertoires in cytomegalovirus infection. TCRdb processed the reads anew with MiXCR; each CDR3 protein has one entry. The table shows approximately 500,000 distinct CDR3 sequences, with about 17% occurring only once. This clonotype was seen only a few times. The junction had 13 bases not matched to a gene; V was cut back by 4 bases and J by 5 bases. Germline lookup yields CDR1 SGHAT and CDR2 FQDESV (reference sequence). The CDR3 spans 18 residues. The clonotype was recovered from a human donor in good health (CMV status not recorded). Some clones in this sample may be carry-over from other donors' samples. The V and J genes are TRBV11-1 and TRBJ2-2, with TRBD2 matching over 10 bases. The sequenced sample was CD8+ T cells from PBMCs. CDR3 amino acids: CASSSRLAGESGTGELFF. Written as DNA, the CDR3 is TGTGCCAGCAGCTCCCGGCTAGCGGGAGAATCGGGAACCGGGGAGCTGTTTTTT.